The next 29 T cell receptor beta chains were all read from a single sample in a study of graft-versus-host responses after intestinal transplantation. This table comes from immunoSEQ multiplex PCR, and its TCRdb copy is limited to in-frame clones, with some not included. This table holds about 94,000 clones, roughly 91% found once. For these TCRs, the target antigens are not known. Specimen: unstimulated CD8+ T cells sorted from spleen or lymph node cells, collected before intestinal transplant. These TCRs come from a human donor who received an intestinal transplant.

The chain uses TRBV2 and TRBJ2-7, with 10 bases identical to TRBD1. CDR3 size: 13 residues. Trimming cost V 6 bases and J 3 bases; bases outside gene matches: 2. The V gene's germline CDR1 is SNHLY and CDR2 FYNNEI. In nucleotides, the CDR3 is TGTGCCAGCAGAGGGACAGGGGTCTACGAGCAGTACTTC. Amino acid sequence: CASRGTGVYEQYF.

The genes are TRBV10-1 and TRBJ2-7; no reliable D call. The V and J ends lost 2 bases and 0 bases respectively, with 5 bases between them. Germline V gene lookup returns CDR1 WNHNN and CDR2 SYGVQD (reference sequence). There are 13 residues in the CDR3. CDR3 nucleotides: TGCGCCAGCAGTGAGGGGCCCTCCTACGAGCAGTACTTC. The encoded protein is CASSEGPSYEQYF.

DNA of the CDR3: TGTGCCAGCAGCCTCGTACTGACAGGGGGGAACACTGAAGCTTTCTTT. Translating it yields CASSLVLTGGNTEAFF. The chain has TRBV27 and TRBJ1-1; TRBD1 matches at 9 bases. The CDR3 runs 16 residues. The ends lost 6 bases at V and 1 base at J; junction bases unmatched: 9. The germline gives CDR1 MNHEY, CDR2 SMNVEV (reference sequence).

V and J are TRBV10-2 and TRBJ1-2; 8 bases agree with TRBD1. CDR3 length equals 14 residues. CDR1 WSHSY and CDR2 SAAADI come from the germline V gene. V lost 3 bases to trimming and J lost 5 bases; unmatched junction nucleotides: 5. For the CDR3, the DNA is TGCGCCAGCAGTGAAATGAGGACAGGGTATGGCTACACCTTC. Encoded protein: CASSEMRTGYGYTF.

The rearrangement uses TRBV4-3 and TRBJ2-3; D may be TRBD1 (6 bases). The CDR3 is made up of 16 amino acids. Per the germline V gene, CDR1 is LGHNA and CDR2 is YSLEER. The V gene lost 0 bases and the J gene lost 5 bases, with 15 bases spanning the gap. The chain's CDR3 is CASSQEQGSYGDTQYF. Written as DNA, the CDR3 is TGCGCCAGCAGCCAAGAACAGGGCTCTTACGGAGATACGCAGTATTTT.

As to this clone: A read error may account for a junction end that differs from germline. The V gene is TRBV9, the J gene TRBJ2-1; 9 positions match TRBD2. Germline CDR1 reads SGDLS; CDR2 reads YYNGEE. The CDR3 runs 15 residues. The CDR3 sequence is CASCRAGGSYNGQFF. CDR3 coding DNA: TGTGCCAGCTGTCGAGCGGGGGGCTCCTACAATGGGCAGTTCTTC. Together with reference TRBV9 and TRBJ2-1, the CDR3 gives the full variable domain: DSGVTQTPKHLITATGQRVTLRCSPRSGDLSVYWYQQSLDQGLQFLIQYYNGEERAKGNILERFSAQQFPDLHSELNLSSLELGDSALYFCASCRAGGSYNGQFFGPGTRLTVL.

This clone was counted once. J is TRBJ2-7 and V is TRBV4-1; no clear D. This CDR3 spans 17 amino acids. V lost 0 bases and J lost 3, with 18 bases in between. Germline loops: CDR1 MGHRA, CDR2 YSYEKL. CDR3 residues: CASSQEILGRILYEQYF. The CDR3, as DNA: TGCGCCAGCAGCCAAGAGATACTGGGCAGGATCCTCTACGAGCAGTACTTC.

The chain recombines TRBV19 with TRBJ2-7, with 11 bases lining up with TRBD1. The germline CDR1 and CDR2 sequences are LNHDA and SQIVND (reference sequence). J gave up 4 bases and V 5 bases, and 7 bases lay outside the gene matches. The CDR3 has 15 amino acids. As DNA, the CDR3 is TGTGCCAGTAGTTACACAGGGACAGGGGGGTACGAGCAGTACTTC. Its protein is CASSYTGTGGYEQYF.

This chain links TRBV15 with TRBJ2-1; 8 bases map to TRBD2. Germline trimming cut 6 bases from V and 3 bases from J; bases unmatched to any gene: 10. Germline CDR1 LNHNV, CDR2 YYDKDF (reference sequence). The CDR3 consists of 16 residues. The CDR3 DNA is TGTGCCACCAGAGCTAGCACGGGGGGGGTCTACAATGAGCAGTTCTTC. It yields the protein CATRASTGGVYNEQFF.

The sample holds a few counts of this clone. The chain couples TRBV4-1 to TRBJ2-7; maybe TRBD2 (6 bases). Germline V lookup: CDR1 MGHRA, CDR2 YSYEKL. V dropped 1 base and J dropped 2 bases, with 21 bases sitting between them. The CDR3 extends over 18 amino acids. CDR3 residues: CASSQVPPGLLGTYEQYF. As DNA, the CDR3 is TGCGCCAGCAGCCAAGTTCCACCGGGACTCCTAGGGACCTACGAGCAGTACTTC.

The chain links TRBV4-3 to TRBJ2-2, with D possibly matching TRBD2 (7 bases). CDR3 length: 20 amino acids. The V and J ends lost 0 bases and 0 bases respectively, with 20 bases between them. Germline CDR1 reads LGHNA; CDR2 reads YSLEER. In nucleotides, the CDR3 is TGCGCCAGCAGCCAAGATCTGGGAACGGGGGGCGCCACGAACACCGGGGAGCTGTTTTTT. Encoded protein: CASSQDLGTGGATNTGELFF.

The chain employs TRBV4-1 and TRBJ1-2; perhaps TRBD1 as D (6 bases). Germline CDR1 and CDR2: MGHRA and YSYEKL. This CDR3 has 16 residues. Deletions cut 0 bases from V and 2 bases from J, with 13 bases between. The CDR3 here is CASSQDSGQINYGYTF. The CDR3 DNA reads TGCGCCAGCAGCCAAGATAGTGGACAGATAAACTATGGCTACACCTTC.

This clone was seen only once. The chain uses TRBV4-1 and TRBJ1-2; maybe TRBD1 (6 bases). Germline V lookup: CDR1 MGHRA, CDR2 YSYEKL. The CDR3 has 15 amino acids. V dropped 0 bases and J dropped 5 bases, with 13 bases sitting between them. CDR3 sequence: CASSQDRTGWYGYTF. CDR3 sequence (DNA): TGCGCCAGCAGCCAAGATCGCACAGGGTGGTATGGCTACACCTTC.

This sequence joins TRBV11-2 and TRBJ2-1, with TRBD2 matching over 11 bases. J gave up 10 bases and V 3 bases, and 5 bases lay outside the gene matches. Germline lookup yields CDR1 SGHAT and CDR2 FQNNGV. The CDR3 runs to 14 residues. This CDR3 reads CASSFLAGGLEQFF. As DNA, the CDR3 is TGTGCCAGCAGCTTCTTAGCGGGGGGGCTGGAGCAGTTCTTC.

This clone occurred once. The CDR3 loop is CASSFGQRGGDQPQHF. CDR3 bases: TGTGCCAGTAGTTTCGGCCAGAGGGGCGGGGATCAGCCCCAGCATTTT. This chain connects TRBV19 to TRBJ1-5, with D perhaps matching TRBD1 (5 bases). CDR1 and CDR2 from the germline V gene are LNHDA and SQIVND (reference sequence). The V end was cut by 5 bases, the J end by 5 bases, with 19 bases between. The CDR3 runs to 16 residues.

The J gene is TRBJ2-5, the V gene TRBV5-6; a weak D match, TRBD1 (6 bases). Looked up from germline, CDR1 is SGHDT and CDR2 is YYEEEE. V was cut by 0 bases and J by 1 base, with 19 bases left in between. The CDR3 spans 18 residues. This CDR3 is CASSLGSGRDTFQETQYF. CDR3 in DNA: TGTGCCAGCAGCTTGGGCTCAGGCCGGGACACATTCCAAGAGACCCAGTACTTC.

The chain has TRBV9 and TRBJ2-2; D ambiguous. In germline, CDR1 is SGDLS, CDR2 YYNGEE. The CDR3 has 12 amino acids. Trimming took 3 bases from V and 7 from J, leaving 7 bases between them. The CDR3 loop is CASSASGGELFF. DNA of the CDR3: TGTGCCAGCAGCGCTTCCGGCGGGGAGCTGTTTTTT.

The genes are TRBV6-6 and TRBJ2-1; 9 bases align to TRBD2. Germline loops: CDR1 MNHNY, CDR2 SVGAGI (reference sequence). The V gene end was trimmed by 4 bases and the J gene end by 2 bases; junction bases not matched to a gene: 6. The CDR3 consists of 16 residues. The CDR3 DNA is TGTGCCAGCAGTTTGGGAGCGGGGGGTCCCTACAATGAGCAGTTCTTC. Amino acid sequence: CASSLGAGGPYNEQFF.

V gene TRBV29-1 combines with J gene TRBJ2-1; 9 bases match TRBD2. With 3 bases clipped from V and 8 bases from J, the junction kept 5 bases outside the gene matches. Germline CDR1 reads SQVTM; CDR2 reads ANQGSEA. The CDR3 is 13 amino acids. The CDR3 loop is CSVENSGSYEQFF. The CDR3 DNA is TGCAGCGTTGAGAATAGCGGGAGCTATGAGCAGTTCTTC.

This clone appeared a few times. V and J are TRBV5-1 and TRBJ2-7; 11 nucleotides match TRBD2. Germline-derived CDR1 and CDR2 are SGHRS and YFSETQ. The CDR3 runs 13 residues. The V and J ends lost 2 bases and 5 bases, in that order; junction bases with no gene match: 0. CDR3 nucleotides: TGCGCCAGCAGCTTACTAGCGGGAGACGAGCAGTACTTC. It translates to CASSLLAGDEQYF.

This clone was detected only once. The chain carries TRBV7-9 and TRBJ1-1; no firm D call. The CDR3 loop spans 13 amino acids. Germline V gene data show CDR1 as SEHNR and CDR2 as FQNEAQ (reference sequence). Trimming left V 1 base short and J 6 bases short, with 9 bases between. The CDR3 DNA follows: TGTGCCAGCAGCTTAGTCTATCGTCCTGAAGCTTTCTTT. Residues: CASSLVYRPEAFF.

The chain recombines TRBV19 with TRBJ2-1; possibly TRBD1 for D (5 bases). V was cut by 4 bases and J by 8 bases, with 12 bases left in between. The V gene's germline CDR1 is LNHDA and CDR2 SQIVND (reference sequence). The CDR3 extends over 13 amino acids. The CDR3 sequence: CASSTPGLYEQFF. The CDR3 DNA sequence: TGTGCCAGTAGTACTCCAGGGTTGTATGAGCAGTTCTTC.

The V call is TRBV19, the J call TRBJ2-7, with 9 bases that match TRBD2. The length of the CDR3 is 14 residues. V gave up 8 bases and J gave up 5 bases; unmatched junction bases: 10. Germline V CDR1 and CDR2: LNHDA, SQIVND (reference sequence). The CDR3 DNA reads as TGTGCCAGTTCCTTAGGTAGCGGGAGCAACGAGCAGTACTTC. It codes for CASSLGSGSNEQYF.

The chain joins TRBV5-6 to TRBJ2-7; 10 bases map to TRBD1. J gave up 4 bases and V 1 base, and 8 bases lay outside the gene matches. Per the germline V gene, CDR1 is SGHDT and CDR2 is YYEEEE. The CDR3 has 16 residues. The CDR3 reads CASSLNPGQGFYEQYF. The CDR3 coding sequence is TGTGCCAGCAGCTTGAATCCGGGACAGGGGTTTTACGAGCAGTACTTC.

This CDR3 is CATSREIIIPYEQYF. The CDR3 region has the DNA TGTGCCACCAGCAGGGAGATAATTATACCCTACGAGCAGTACTTC. The rearrangement links TRBV15 to TRBJ2-7; D remains ambiguous. Germline loops: CDR1 LNHNV, CDR2 YYDKDF (reference sequence). Trimming cost V 3 bases and J 2 bases, with 14 bases left between them. This CDR3 is 15 amino acids long.

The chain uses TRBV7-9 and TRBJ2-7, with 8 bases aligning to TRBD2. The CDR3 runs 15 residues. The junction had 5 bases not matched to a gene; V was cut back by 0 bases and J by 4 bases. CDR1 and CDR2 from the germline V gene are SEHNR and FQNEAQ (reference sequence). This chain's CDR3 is CASSLASGGGYEQYF. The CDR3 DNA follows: TGTGCCAGCAGCTTAGCTTCTGGCGGGGGGTACGAGCAGTACTTC.

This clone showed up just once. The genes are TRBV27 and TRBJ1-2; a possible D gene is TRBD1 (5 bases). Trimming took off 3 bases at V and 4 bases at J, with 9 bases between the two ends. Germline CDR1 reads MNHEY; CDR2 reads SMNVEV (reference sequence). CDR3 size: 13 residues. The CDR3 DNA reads TGTGCCAGCAGTTTGGGGGGTAGCTATGGCTACACCTTC. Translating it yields CASSLGGSYGYTF.

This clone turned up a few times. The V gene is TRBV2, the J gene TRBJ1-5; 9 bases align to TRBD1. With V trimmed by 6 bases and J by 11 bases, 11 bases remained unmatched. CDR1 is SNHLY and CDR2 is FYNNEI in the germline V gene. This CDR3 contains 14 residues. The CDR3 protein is CASRGQGLMQAQHF. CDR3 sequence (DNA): TGTGCCAGCAGGGGACAGGGATTGATGCAGGCCCAGCATTTT.

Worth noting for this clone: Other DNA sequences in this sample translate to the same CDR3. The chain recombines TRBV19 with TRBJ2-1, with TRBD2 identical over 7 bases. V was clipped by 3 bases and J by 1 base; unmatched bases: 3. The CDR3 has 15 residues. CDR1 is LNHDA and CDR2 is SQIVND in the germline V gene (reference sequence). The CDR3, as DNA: TGTGCCAGTAGTATCGCTAGCGGATCCTACAATGAGCAGTTCTTC. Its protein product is CASSIASGSYNEQFF. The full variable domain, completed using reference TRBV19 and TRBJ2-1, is DGGITQSPKYLFRKEGQNVTLSCEQNLNHDAMYWYRQDPGQGLRLIYYSQIVNDFQKGDIAEGYSVSREKKESFPLTVTSAQKNPTAFYLCASSIASGSYNEQFFGPGTRLTVL.